This entry concerns a single T cell receptor (beta chain). This sample stems from a study of shared clonotypes between healthy human individuals. The overall study: Serving as donors were a couple of women and a few men, whose ages spanned 18 to 49.

Measured with immunoSEQ multiplex PCR; TCRdb has only the in-frame clones, and not every one. Found here are around 1.1 million clones, around three quarters of them singletons; the top ten hold approximately 0.95%. Germline V CDR1 and CDR2: ENHRY, SYGVKD. Deletions cut 0 bases from V and 5 bases from J, with 14 bases between. CDR3 length equals 15 residues. Memory CD4+ cells were the fraction left after CD45RA+ naive selection. Sequencing was done on a sample of memory CD4+ T cells from PBMCs. The subset is: CD45RA-negative fraction. This clonotype originated in a young man in good health. Some clones in this sample may be carry-over from other donors' samples. The J gene is TRBJ2-7, the V gene TRBV10-3; D remains ambiguous. The chain's CDR3 is CAISESLTQVDEQYF. The CDR3 coding sequence is TGTGCCATCAGTGAGTCGCTGACCCAGGTGGACGAGCAGTACTTC.